This is a list of T cell receptor beta chains from one sample in a study of T-cell memory formation after mild COVID-19. Each CDR3 protein is one row after TCRdb ran MiXCR on the 5' RACE reads. The sample carries tens of thousands of distinct CDR3 sequences, 16% recorded once. Sequenced sample: PBMCs or a T cell subset sorted from them (not recorded which). These receptors were obtained from an adult woman who had mild COVID-19 (a few samples of this study predate the infection). Cell type and time point are not known. Both conserved end residues are part of each CDR3. The D gene is left open where the match is weak. Only part of the rows carry a size: once, few, many, or a class if the clone is expanded.

J gene	clone size	D gene	V gene	CDR3 protein	CDR3 DNA
TRBJ1-5	once	TRBD1	TRBV6-2/TRBV6-3	CASRPDRGNQPQHF	TGTGCCAGCAGACCAGACAGGGGGAATCAGCCCCAGCATTTT
TRBJ1-1	NA	NA	TRBV6-5	CASSYSDYAQNTEAFF	TGTGCCAGCAGTTACTCGGACTATGCCCAGAACACTGAAGCTTTCTTT
TRBJ2-7	NA	TRBD1	TRBV6-7	CASSLQGAGHEQYF	TGTGCCAGCAGTTTGCAGGGGGCGGGCCACGAGCAGTACTTC
TRBJ2-3	NA	NA	TRBV9	CASSPGTHTDTQYF	TGTGCCAGCAGCCCGGGTACCCACACAGATACGCAGTATTTT
TRBJ2-2	once	NA	TRBV10-2	CASTKGPRDTGELFF	TGCGCCAGCACTAAGGGACCGAGGGACACCGGGGAGCTGTTTTTT
TRBJ2-2	NA	NA	TRBV13	CASRERGSGELFF	TGTGCCAGCCGGGAGAGGGGATCCGGGGAGCTGTTTTTT
TRBJ2-5	few	TRBD1	TRBV4-1	CASSQGQGGETQYF	TGCGCCAGCAGCCAGGGACAGGGAGGAGAGACCCAGTACTTC
TRBJ2-3	few	TRBD1	TRBV7-9	CASSLPGQTDTQYF	TGTGCCAGCAGCCTGCCGGGACAGACAGATACGCAGTATTTT
TRBJ2-7	NA	NA	TRBV11-3	CASSLRLRSYEQYF	TGTGCCAGCAGCCTGCGACTGCGCTCCTACGAGCAGTACTTC
TRBJ1-1	NA	TRBD1	TRBV9	CASSSGQVNTEAFF	TGTGCCAGCAGCTCGGGACAGGTGAACACTGAAGCTTTCTTT
TRBJ2-1	few	NA	TRBV7-9	CASSLRNNEQFF	TGTGCCAGCAGCTTGAGGAACAATGAGCAGTTCTTC
TRBJ1-4	NA	NA	TRBV27	CASSHTGPNEKLFF	TGTGCCAGCAGTCATACAGGTCCTAATGAAAAACTGTTTTTT
TRBJ1-1	few	NA	TRBV18	CASSPQSEANTEAFF	TGTGCCAGCTCACCACAATCAGAAGCGAACACTGAAGCTTTCTTT
TRBJ2-3	NA	NA	TRBV7-3	CASSLTGWGTDTQYF	TGTGCCAGCAGCTTAACTGGTTGGGGAACAGATACGCAGTATTTT
TRBJ2-1	few	TRBD2	TRBV6-2/TRBV6-3	CASQPAGAYNEQFF	TGTGCCAGCCAGCCAGCGGGAGCCTACAATGAGCAGTTCTTC
TRBJ2-3	NA	TRBD1	TRBV30	CAWSVRGGATDTQYF	TGTGCCTGGAGTGTACGAGGGGGCGCGACAGATACGCAGTATTTT
TRBJ1-1	NA	NA	TRBV7-9	CASSAEVEHSGGAFF	TGTGCCAGCTCGGCGGAGGTGGAGCACTCGGGGGGAGCTTTCTTT
TRBJ2-2	few	NA	TRBV12-3/TRBV12-4	CASSPRRSGGELFF	TGTGCCAGCAGTCCCCGTAGGTCAGGCGGGGAGCTGTTTTTT
TRBJ2-7	NA	NA	TRBV9	CASSFEGEGYYEQYF	TGTGCCAGCAGCTTCGAAGGGGAAGGATACTACGAGCAGTACTTC
TRBJ2-3	few	NA	TRBV3-1	CASSQDAADTQYF	TGTGCCAGCAGCCAAGACGCCGCAGATACGCAGTATTTT